Presented here are 23 T cell receptor beta chains from one specimen sequenced in a study of cytomegalovirus exposure and HLA in healthy donors. The PCR contained 60 Vbeta and 13 Jbeta primers. Sequenced by immunoSEQ multiplex PCR; TCRdb stores in-frame clones only, minus some. The sample gives 35,000 to 45,000 clones, 45% to 65% of which show up once; 9% to 14% is in the top ten. Input material: PBMCs. The receptors were sampled from a human donor in good health.

This clone was counted a few times. The gene calls are TRBV4-2 and TRBJ1-3; 7 bases match TRBD1. The V gene end was trimmed by 3 bases and the J gene end by 2 bases; junction bases not matched to a gene: 7. The CDR3 runs to 16 residues. Germline loops: CDR1 LGHNA, CDR2 YNFKEQ. CDR3 sequence (DNA): TGTGCCAGCAGCCACCCGGGGGGGACAGCTGGAAACACCATATATTTT. Protein sequence: CASSHPGGTAGNTIYF.

In its sample, this clone was seen once. V usage is TRBV7-2 and J usage is TRBJ2-1, with TRBD2 matching 12 bases. Germline V lookup: CDR1 SGHTA, CDR2 FQGNSA. With V trimmed by 2 bases and J by 7 bases, 9 bases remained unmatched. The CDR3 contains 17 residues. CDR3 nucleotide sequence: TGTGCCAGCAGCTTACGGTCTAGCGGGGGGGCCCGGAATGAGCAGTTCTTC. This encodes CASSLRSSGGARNEQFF.

The chain has TRBV19 and TRBJ2-3; 9 bases line up with TRBD2. V gave up 5 bases and J gave up 4 bases; unmatched junction bases: 7. In germline, CDR1 is LNHDA, CDR2 SQIVND (reference sequence). This CDR3 is 15 amino acids long. CDR3: CASSPGLASADTQYF. Written as DNA, the CDR3 is TGTGCCAGTAGTCCGGGACTAGCTAGCGCAGATACGCAGTATTTT. Together with reference TRBV19 and TRBJ2-3, the CDR3 gives the full variable domain: DGGITQSPKYLFRKEGQNVTLSCEQNLNHDAMYWYRQDPGQGLRLIYYSQIVNDFQKGDIAEGYSVSREKKESFPLTVTSAQKNPTAFYLCASSPGLASADTQYFGPGTRLTVL.

In this sample, this clone turned up a few times. The rearrangement links TRBV6-1 to TRBJ2-5; 8 nucleotides match TRBD2. Germline-derived CDR1 and CDR2 are MNHNS and SASEGT. The J segment lost 5 bases and the V segment lost 8 bases, leaving 13 bases of the junction unmatched. The CDR3 runs to 15 residues. The CDR3 nucleotides read TGTGCCAGCGCCGCGGACCCGGGGGGGTCGGAGACCCAGTACTTC. Encoded protein: CASAADPGGSETQYF.

The chain employs TRBV4-1 and TRBJ2-1; weak D call: TRBD2 (5 bases). CDR3 size: 16 residues. Trimming shortened V by 4 bases and J by 0 bases, and 13 bases separated the two germline ends. Per the germline V gene, CDR1 is MGHRA and CDR2 is YSYEKL. The chain's CDR3 is CASSPLDLLSYNEQFF. For the CDR3, the DNA is TGCGCCAGCAGCCCACTAGACTTACTCTCCTACAATGAGCAGTTCTTC.

The chain links TRBV29-1 to TRBJ2-4; tentatively, D is TRBD2 (6 bases). CDR3 length: 12 residues. V was pared by 1 base and J by 7 bases, with 8 bases between. In germline, CDR1 is SQVTM, CDR2 ANQGSEA. CDR3 nucleotides: TGCAGCGTTGAAGGGGGACTGAACATTCAGTACTTC. It is translated as CSVEGGLNIQYF.

The V and J genes are TRBV5-4 and TRBJ1-2; D remains ambiguous. Trimming removed 2 bases from V and 3 bases from J, with 11 bases in between. Per germline, CDR1 SGHNT and CDR2 YYREEE (reference sequence). CDR3 length: 14 amino acids. Here the CDR3 reads CASSFGQQDYGYTF. The DNA for the CDR3 is TGTGCCAGCAGCTTCGGTCAGCAGGACTATGGCTACACCTTC. The full variable domain, its missing parts supplied by reference TRBV5-4 and TRBJ1-2, is ETGVTQSPTHLIKTRGQQVTLRCSSQSGHNTVSWYQQALGQGPQFIFQYYREEENGRGNFPPRFSGLQFPNYSSELNVNALELDDSALYLCASSFGQQDYGYTFGSGTRLTVV.

The chain carries TRBV9 and TRBJ1-4; TRBD1 agrees at 7 bases. The germline CDR1 and CDR2 sequences are SGDLS and YYNGEE. The CDR3 runs 18 residues. The J segment lost 7 bases and the V segment lost 3 bases, leaving 18 bases of the junction unmatched. The CDR3 region is CASSERGGTEALGEKLFF. The DNA for the CDR3 is TGTGCCAGCAGCGAGAGAGGGGGGACAGAGGCTTTAGGTGAAAAACTGTTTTTT.

CDR3 coding DNA: TGTGCCAGCAGCTTTGTTTCTACTGGAAACACCATATATTTT. Translating gives CASSFVSTGNTIYF. The chain combines TRBV11-1 with TRBJ1-3; no definite D call. V was cut by 3 bases and J by 2 bases, with 8 bases left in between. Germline loops: CDR1 SGHAT, CDR2 FQDESV (reference sequence). The CDR3 consists of 14 residues. Filled out from reference TRBV11-1 and TRBJ1-3, the complete variable domain reads EAEVAQSPRYKITEKSQAVAFWCDPISGHATLYWYRQILGQGPELLVQFQDESVVDDSQLPKDRFSAERLKGVDSTLKIQPAELGDSAMYLCASSFVSTGNTIYFGEGSWLTVV.

The chain is built from TRBV10-3 and TRBJ1-1, with TRBD1 as a possible D gene (5 bases). The CDR3 covers 16 residues. The V end lost 2 bases, the J end lost 1 base, and 14 bases lay between the germline ends. From germline, CDR1 is ENHRY and CDR2 SYGVKD. The CDR3 spells CAISETGLHGNTEAFF. CDR3 coding DNA: TGTGCCATCAGTGAGACAGGCCTTCATGGGAACACTGAAGCTTTCTTT.

The rearrangement joins TRBV7-9 to TRBJ1-2, with D possibly TRBD1 on 6 matching bases. With 5 bases removed from V and 3 bases from J, the gap between germline ends came to 16 bases. The CDR3 runs to 15 residues. Looked up from germline, CDR1 is SEHNR and CDR2 is FQNEAQ (reference sequence). CDR3: CASSPYTGHHYGYTF. As DNA, the CDR3 is TGTGCCAGCAGCCCTTACACGGGACACCACTATGGCTACACCTTC. Complete variable domain (other parts from reference TRBV7-9 and TRBJ1-2): DTGVSQNPRHKITKRGQNVTFRCDPISEHNRLYWYRQTLGQGPEFLTYFQNEAQLEKSRLLSDRFSAERPKGSFSTLEIQRTEQGDSAMYLCASSPYTGHHYGYTFGSGTRLTVV.

The J gene is TRBJ1-5, the V gene TRBV11-2, with 8 bases that match TRBD1. Losses at the gene ends were 5 bases for V and 6 bases for J; bases not matched to a gene: 6. The germline CDR1 and CDR2 sequences are SGHAT and FQNNGV. This CDR3 is 14 amino acids long. CDR3 bases: TGTGCCAGCAGCATCACAGGGGGAGGTCAGCCCCAGCATTTT. Protein sequence: CASSITGGGQPQHF.

CDR3 sequence: CASSRRDGTYEQYF. DNA of the CDR3: TGTGCCAGCAGCCGCCGTGATGGTACCTACGAGCAGTACTTC. The chain has TRBV14 and TRBJ2-5; the D is unclear. With the DNA end fitting TRBJ2-7 better, the J assignment may be wrong. The CDR3 covers 14 residues. Per the germline V gene, CDR1 is SGHDN and CDR2 is FVKESK.

The rearrangement joins TRBV5-1 to TRBJ2-7; TRBD2 aligns across 14 bases. Germline V CDR1 and CDR2: SGHRS, YFSETQ. The CDR3 extends over 18 amino acids. V lost 0 bases and J lost 0; bases outside the gene matches: 5. The CDR3 nucleotides are TGCGCCAGCAGCTTGGGACTAGCGGGGGGGCGGAACTCCTACGAGCAGTACTTC. Translated: CASSLGLAGGRNSYEQYF. Looking up the rest from reference TRBV5-1 and TRBJ2-7 gives the full variable domain: KAGVTQTPRYLIKTRGQQVTLSCSPISGHRSVSWYQQTPGQGLQFLFEYFSETQRNKGNFPGRFSGRQFSNSRSEMNVSTLELGDSALYLCASSLGLAGGRNSYEQYFGPGTRLTVT.

This chain connects TRBV4-3 to TRBJ2-1, with D perhaps TRBD2 (5 bases). The V gene lost 2 bases and the J gene lost 12 bases, with 14 bases spanning the gap. This CDR3 spans 13 amino acids. Per germline, CDR1 LGHNA and CDR2 YSLEER. For the CDR3, the DNA is TGCGCCAGCAGCCAACAGCTAGCTGCTTGGCAGTTCTTC. It specifies CASSQQLAAWQFF.

The chain carries TRBV6-5 and TRBJ2-7, with D perhaps TRBD1 (6 bases). There are 15 residues in the CDR3. V was clipped by 0 bases and J by 5 bases, with 14 bases between them. Germline loops: CDR1 MNHEY, CDR2 SVGAGI. The CDR3 sequence: CASSYSEQGNDEQYF. The DNA for the CDR3 is TGTGCCAGCAGTTACTCTGAACAGGGTAATGACGAGCAGTACTTC.

This clone was detected only a few times. CDR3 in DNA: TGTGCCAGCAGTGACCAGGGGCTCGGGCAGTACTTC. This sequence encodes CASSDQGLGQYF. The genes are TRBV6-1 and TRBJ2-7, with D possibly matching TRBD1 (6 bases). The CDR3 covers 12 residues. Germline loops: CDR1 MNHNS, CDR2 SASEGT. Trimming removed 3 bases from V and 9 bases from J, with 12 bases in between.

V usage is TRBV7-9 and J usage is TRBJ2-3, with 9 bases aligning to TRBD1. The germline V gene has CDR1 SEHNR and CDR2 FQNEAQ (reference sequence). CDR3 length: 17 residues. V trimming: 3 bases; J trimming: 1 base; junction bases outside the gene matches: 8. CDR3 residues: CASSFPFRTGGTDTQYF. CDR3 bases: TGTGCCAGCAGCTTTCCTTTTCGGACAGGGGGCACAGATACGCAGTATTTT. Drawing the rest from reference TRBV7-9 and TRBJ2-3, the complete variable domain is DTGVSQNPRHKITKRGQNVTFRCDPISEHNRLYWYRQTLGQGPEFLTYFQNEAQLEKSRLLSDRFSAERPKGSFSTLEIQRTEQGDSAMYLCASSFPFRTGGTDTQYFGPGTRLTVL.

The chain is built from TRBV19 and TRBJ1-1, with D unresolved. The germline V and J ends were trimmed by 2 bases and 1 base, with 8 bases remaining between them. This CDR3 is built from 14 residues. The germline V gene encodes CDR1 LNHDA and CDR2 SQIVND (reference sequence). In nucleotides, the CDR3 is TGTGCCAGTAGTATATTACAGCCGAACACTGAAGCTTTCTTT. This codes for CASSILQPNTEAFF.

The chain joins TRBV7-2 to TRBJ2-5; 13 bases line up with TRBD2. This CDR3 comprises 15 residues. V lost 5 bases, J lost 3 bases, and 3 bases stayed unmatched. Germline-derived CDR1 and CDR2 are SGHTA and FQGNSA. The CDR3 bases are TGTGCCAGCAGCCCAGGACTAGCGGGAGAAGAGACCCAGTACTTC. Amino acid sequence: CASSPGLAGEETQYF.

The chain is built from TRBV28 and TRBJ2-5, with D perhaps TRBD1 or TRBD2 (5 bases each). The J call is in doubt because the DNA end fits TRBJ2-7 better. The germline CDR1 and CDR2 sequences are MDHEN and SYDVKM. This CDR3 region has 12 residues. CDR3 sequence (DNA): TGTGCCAGCACCCTGGGGGCCTACGAGCAGTACTTC. This sequence encodes CASTLGAYEQYF.

This rearrangement joins TRBV4-1 to TRBJ2-2, with 7 bases fitting TRBD2. After removal of 4 bases from V and 1 base from J, the junction contained 21 bases not matched to a gene. Germline V gene data show CDR1 as MGHRA and CDR2 as YSYEKL. The CDR3 is made up of 21 amino acids. CDR3 DNA: TGCGCCAGCAGCCGCCCAAGGGGACTACCAAGGGTCGGCGTGAACACCGGGGAGCTGTTTTTT. Protein product: CASSRPRGLPRVGVNTGELFF.

J is TRBJ2-5 and V is TRBV28; 10 nucleotides agree with TRBD1. CDR3 size: 14 residues. Per the germline V gene, CDR1 is MDHEN and CDR2 is SYDVKM. The J segment lost 5 bases and the V segment lost 10 bases, leaving 10 bases of the junction unmatched. CDR3 sequence: CATADRGREETQYF. In DNA, the CDR3 is TGTGCCACCGCTGACAGGGGGCGTGAGGAGACCCAGTACTTC.